This T cell receptor (beta chain) was sequenced during a study of T cell responses to AZD1222 COVID-19 vaccine. General study findings and limits: Donors skewed white British and female; clonal diversity was possibly underestimated.

About this clone itself: Its cognate antigen is unknown.

The J segment lost 9 bases and the V segment lost 4 bases, leaving 2 bases of the junction unmatched. Germline CDR1 is SGHAT and CDR2 is FQNNGV. CDR3 length: 13 residues. Data came from immunoSEQ multiplex PCR; TCRdb stores just in-frame clones and leaves some out. There are 70,000 to 95,000 clones in the sample; 80% occur only once, and approximately 22% lies in the top ten. The rearrangement links TRBV11-2 to TRBJ1-6; TRBD1 matches at 8 bases. The sample was peripheral blood, taken on day 0 of AZD1222 vaccination. The TCR originated in an adult in good health. Here the CDR3 reads CASSSDRGSPLHF. CDR3 bases: TGTGCCAGCAGCTCCGACAGGGGTTCACCCCTCCACTTT.